A selection of T cell receptor beta chains follows, all from one sample in a study of OX40 agonist ivuxolimab in advanced cancers. The assay was immunoSEQ multiplex PCR, and TCRdb's table has in-frame clones only and misses some. The top ten clones hold around 2% of a sample with almost 70,000 clones, around 80% of them seen once. Specimen: CD4+ or CD8+ T cells sorted from blood, collected in a trial of the OX40 agonist ivuxolimab. These receptor sequences come from an adult with an advanced solid tumor such as melanoma, head and neck, liver or kidney cancer. CDR3s include the opening cysteine and the closing phenylalanine or tryptophan. Fields, in order: V gene, D gene, J gene, clone size, CDR3 DNA, CDR3 protein. D genes are given only for firm matches. Clone size is stated in some rows and not others, as once, few, many or a class when expanded.

V gene: TRBV30
D gene: NA
J gene: TRBJ2-5
clone size: NA
CDR3 DNA: TGTGCCTCCTCTCCATTAGACAGTCAAGAGACCCAGTACTTC
CDR3 protein: CASSPLDSQETQYF

V gene: TRBV10-3
D gene: TRBD2
J gene: TRBJ2-3
clone size: NA
CDR3 DNA: TGTGCCATCAGTGAGTTCGAGCGGGGGAGGAATACGCAGTATTTT
CDR3 protein: CAISEFERGRNTQYF

V gene: TRBV27
D gene: NA
J gene: TRBJ2-7
clone size: NA
CDR3 DNA: TGTGCCGTAGGAGAGACCTACGAGCAGTACTTC
CDR3 protein: CAVGETYEQYF

V gene: TRBV7-2
D gene: NA
J gene: TRBJ2-3
clone size: NA
CDR3 DNA: TGTGCCAGCAGCTTAGACCTCTTAGGCACAGATACGCAGTATTTT
CDR3 protein: CASSLDLLGTDTQYF

V gene: TRBV30
D gene: TRBD1
J gene: TRBJ2-7
clone size: NA
CDR3 DNA: TGTGCCTGGAGCCGGACAGGGGGGACCTCCGAGCAGTACTTC
CDR3 protein: CAWSRTGGTSEQYF

V gene: TRBV19
D gene: TRBD2
J gene: TRBJ2-2
clone size: NA
CDR3 DNA: TGTGCCAGTAGTATCGGGCTAGCGGGAGCCGGGGAGCTGTTTTTT
CDR3 protein: CASSIGLAGAGELFF

V gene: TRBV19
D gene: TRBD1
J gene: TRBJ1-4
clone size: NA
CDR3 DNA: TGTGCCAGTAGTACCCTCGGGACAGGGAATGAAAAACTGTTTTTT
CDR3 protein: CASSTLGTGNEKLFF

V gene: TRBV23-1
D gene: NA
J gene: TRBJ1-5
clone size: NA
CDR3 DNA: TGCGCCAGCAGTCAACCCTTGGAACAGCCTAGCAATCAGCCCCAGCATTTT
CDR3 protein: CASSQPLEQPSNQPQHF

V gene: TRBV27
D gene: NA
J gene: TRBJ1-5
clone size: NA
CDR3 DNA: TGTGCCAGTTCCAGGGGTAACAATCAGCCCCAGCATTTT
CDR3 protein: CASSRGNNQPQHF

V gene: TRBV20-1
D gene: NA
J gene: TRBJ2-1
clone size: NA
CDR3 DNA: TGCAGTGCTACTTTAATCAATGAGCAGTTCTTC
CDR3 protein: CSATLINEQFF

V gene: TRBV14
D gene: NA
J gene: TRBJ1-3
clone size: few
CDR3 DNA: TGTGCCAGCAGCCAAGATCTTCCGCGTGGAAACACCATATATTTT
CDR3 protein: CASSQDLPRGNTIYF

V gene: TRBV4-2
D gene: NA
J gene: TRBJ2-5
clone size: NA
CDR3 DNA: TGTGCCAGCAGCCAAGATGCCAACGAAGAGACCCAGTACTTC
CDR3 protein: CASSQDANEETQYF

V gene: TRBV2
D gene: NA
J gene: TRBJ2-2
clone size: NA
CDR3 DNA: TGTGCCAGCAGCCAAGGGGGGTCCGGGGAGCTGTTTTTT
CDR3 protein: CASSQGGSGELFF

V gene: TRBV11-2
D gene: NA
J gene: TRBJ2-7
clone size: NA
CDR3 DNA: TGTGCCAGCAGCTTAACAGACCTCTACGAGCAGTACTTC
CDR3 protein: CASSLTDLYEQYF

V gene: TRBV19
D gene: NA
J gene: TRBJ2-5
clone size: NA
CDR3 DNA: TGTGCCAGTATCAGGGACCCGGGAGAAGAGACCCAGTACTTC
CDR3 protein: CASIRDPGEETQYF

V gene: TRBV5-6
D gene: NA
J gene: TRBJ2-1
clone size: NA
CDR3 DNA: TGTGCCAGCACCCTGACAGCTTACAATGAGCAGTTCTTC
CDR3 protein: CASTLTAYNEQFF

V gene: TRBV18
D gene: TRBD1
J gene: TRBJ2-7
clone size: few
CDR3 DNA: TGTGCCAGCTCACCCGGGACAGGGGGCCACGAGCAGTACTTC
CDR3 protein: CASSPGTGGHEQYF

V gene: TRBV5-1
D gene: NA
J gene: TRBJ2-3
clone size: NA
CDR3 DNA: TGCGCCAGCAGGCCCAGCCCTAGCACAGATACGCAGTATTTT
CDR3 protein: CASRPSPSTDTQYF

V gene: TRBV7-6
D gene: NA
J gene: TRBJ2-7
clone size: NA
CDR3 DNA: TGTGCCAGCAGCTTAGACGGCCGGGGGTACGAGCAGTACTTC
CDR3 protein: CASSLDGRGYEQYF

V gene: TRBV6-6
D gene: NA
J gene: TRBJ2-3
clone size: NA
CDR3 DNA: TGTGCCAGCAGTTACTGGACTAGCACAGATACGCAGTATTTT
CDR3 protein: CASSYWTSTDTQYF

V gene: TRBV30
D gene: TRBD2
J gene: TRBJ2-1
clone size: NA
CDR3 DNA: TGTGCCTGGAGGGCGGCGGGGGGTGCGCAGTTCTTC
CDR3 protein: CAWRAAGGAQFF

V gene: TRBV11-2
D gene: TRBD1
J gene: TRBJ2-2
clone size: few
CDR3 DNA: TGTGCCCTCCCCCGGGACAGGGTGTCGAACACCGGGGAGCTGTTTTTT
CDR3 protein: CALPRDRVSNTGELFF

V gene: TRBV29-1
D gene: NA
J gene: TRBJ1-4
clone size: NA
CDR3 DNA: TGCAGCGTTGGCAGGGGCAAAGCTAATGAAAAACTGCTTTTT
CDR3 protein: CSVGRGKANEKLLF

V gene: TRBV30
D gene: NA
J gene: TRBJ1-1
clone size: few
CDR3 DNA: TGTGCCTGGAGTGTGCGGGAGAACACTGAAGCTTTCTTT
CDR3 protein: CAWSVRENTEAFF

V gene: TRBV5-6
D gene: NA
J gene: TRBJ1-2
clone size: NA
CDR3 DNA: TGTGCCAGCAGCCCCAGGTACTATGGCTACACCTTC
CDR3 protein: CASSPRYYGYTF

V gene: TRBV7-2
D gene: NA
J gene: TRBJ2-7
clone size: NA
CDR3 DNA: TGTGCCAGCAGCTTCCCTCCCGGCGAGCAGTACTTC
CDR3 protein: CASSFPPGEQYF

V gene: TRBV10-2
D gene: TRBD1
J gene: TRBJ1-3
clone size: NA
CDR3 DNA: TGCGCCAGCAGTGACAGGGGGGGAAACACCATATATTTT
CDR3 protein: CASSDRGGNTIYF

V gene: TRBV18
D gene: NA
J gene: TRBJ1-4
clone size: NA
CDR3 DNA: TGTGCCAGCTCAGTCAGGGGTGCCAATGAAAAACTGTTTTTT
CDR3 protein: CASSVRGANEKLFF

V gene: TRBV13
D gene: NA
J gene: TRBJ2-1
clone size: NA
CDR3 DNA: TGTGCCAGCAGCTTAGGCCCTCGGGCAGGGGTCAATGAGCAGTTCTTC
CDR3 protein: CASSLGPRAGVNEQFF

V gene: TRBV2
D gene: NA
J gene: TRBJ2-7
clone size: NA
CDR3 DNA: TGTGCCAGCAGTTCGGACCAACTAGGGCAGTACTTC
CDR3 protein: CASSSDQLGQYF

V gene: TRBV5-1
D gene: TRBD1
J gene: TRBJ2-3
clone size: few
CDR3 DNA: TGCGCCAGCAGCTTGCAAGGGGGCGCAGGCACAGATACGCAGTATTTT
CDR3 protein: CASSLQGGAGTDTQYF

V gene: TRBV7-9
D gene: TRBD1
J gene: TRBJ1-6
clone size: NA
CDR3 DNA: TGTGCCAGCAGCTTCGGACAGGGGTTTTATAATTCACCCCTCCACTTT
CDR3 protein: CASSFGQGFYNSPLHF

V gene: TRBV11-1
D gene: NA
J gene: TRBJ1-1
clone size: NA
CDR3 DNA: TGTGCCAGCAGCCAGGGTGGTGAAGCTTTCTTT
CDR3 protein: CASSQGGEAFF

V gene: TRBV2
D gene: TRBD2
J gene: TRBJ2-1
clone size: NA
CDR3 DNA: TGTGCCAGCTCCCTTGGACTAGCGGCCTACAATGAGCAGTTCTTC
CDR3 protein: CASSLGLAAYNEQFF

V gene: TRBV19
D gene: NA
J gene: TRBJ2-3
clone size: NA
CDR3 DNA: TGTGCCAGTAGTATCGGACAGGGAGGGGCAGATACGCAGTATTTT
CDR3 protein: CASSIGQGGADTQYF